Listed below are T cell receptor beta chains from one sample, sequenced in a study of human T cells and chemical hapten exposure. TCRdb re-called the RACE reads through MiXCR, storing one row per CDR3 protein. The data hold tens of thousands of distinct CDR3 sequences, with about 10% observed a single time. The sample consisted of whole blood, taken in connection with sensitization to the hapten diphenylcyclopropenone (DPC). The origin of the receptors is a woman aged 45 to 65 with alopecia areata. Some clones in this sample may be carry-over from other donors' samples. The CDR3 runs from the conserved cysteine through the conserved F or W. Fields, in order: D gene, J gene, clone size, V gene, CDR3 length, CDR3 protein, CDR3 DNA. A D gene is named only where the DNA matches it firmly. Where a row states a size, it is once, few, many or the class of an expanded clone; other rows omit it.

>.|TRBJ1-2|many|TRBV7-8|13
CASSLDTAFGYTF
TGTGCCAGCAGCTTAGATACCGCCTTTGGCTACACCTTC
>TRBD2|TRBJ2-2|many|TRBV29-1|15
CSVTASGSETGELFF
TGCAGCGTGACGGCTAGCGGGAGTGAAACCGGGGAGCTGTTTTTT
>TRBD2|TRBJ2-5|many|TRBV7-2|14
CASSSSSGIKTQYF
TGTGCCAGCAGCTCCTCTAGCGGGATTAAGACCCAGTACTTC
>TRBD2|TRBJ2-6|once|TRBV4-2|19
CASSQYIAGEISGANVLTF
TGTGCCAGCAGCCAGTATATAGCGGGGGAGATCTCTGGGGCCAACGTCCTGACTTTC
>TRBD2|TRBJ2-3|many|TRBV6-5|14
CASKGLAGADTQYF
TGTGCCAGCAAAGGGCTAGCGGGAGCAGATACGCAGTATTTT
>.|TRBJ2-7|.|TRBV20-1|12
CSARWQGYEQYF
TGCAGTGCTAGATGGCAGGGTTACGAGCAGTACTTC
>.|TRBJ2-2|.|TRBV5-1|14
CASSYGANTGELFF
TGCGCCAGCAGCTACGGCGCGAACACCGGGGAGCTGTTTTTT
>.|TRBJ2-3|many|TRBV7-9|14
CASSTPWQGDTQYF
TGTGCCAGCAGCACCCCATGGCAGGGGGATACGCAGTATTTT
>.|TRBJ2-5|.|TRBV7-2|13
CASTRDLWETQYF
TGTGCCAGCACCCGGGACCTGTGGGAGACCCAGTACTTC
>.|TRBJ1-1|.|TRBV11-2|14
CASSSNHENTEAFF
TGTGCCAGCAGCTCCAACCACGAGAACACTGAAGCTTTCTTT
>TRBD2|TRBJ2-7|.|TRBV28|16
CASFHGSGVPFGEQYF
TGTGCCAGCTTCCATGGGAGCGGGGTGCCTTTTGGGGAGCAGTACTTC
>.|TRBJ2-1|few|TRBV7-9|13
CASSLGARSEQFF
TGTGCCAGCAGCTTAGGGGCACGTTCTGAGCAGTTCTTC
>.|TRBJ1-4|few|TRBV18|15
CASSKTGATNEKLFF
TGTGCCAGCTCAAAGACGGGCGCAACTAATGAAAAACTGTTTTTT
>.|TRBJ2-3|.|TRBV9|14
CASSVSLSTDTQYF
TGTGCCAGCAGCGTTAGCCTCAGCACAGATACGCAGTATTTT
>.|TRBJ2-5|many|TRBV20-1|13
CSARDAGQETQYF
TGCAGTGCTAGAGATGCGGGCCAAGAGACCCAGTACTTC
>.|TRBJ2-1|many|TRBV12-3/TRBV12-4|16
CASSLWAPGSWVEQFF
TGTGCCAGCAGTTTATGGGCCCCCGGGAGTTGGGTTGAGCAGTTCTTC
>TRBD1|TRBJ2-1|many|TRBV6-2/TRBV6-3|14
CASSRGTAPDEQFF
TGTGCCAGCAGTAGAGGGACAGCGCCTGATGAGCAGTTCTTC
>.|TRBJ2-6|few|TRBV7-2|15
CASSFGLTGANVLTF
TGTGCCAGCAGCTTTGGGCTGACTGGGGCCAACGTCCTGACTTTC